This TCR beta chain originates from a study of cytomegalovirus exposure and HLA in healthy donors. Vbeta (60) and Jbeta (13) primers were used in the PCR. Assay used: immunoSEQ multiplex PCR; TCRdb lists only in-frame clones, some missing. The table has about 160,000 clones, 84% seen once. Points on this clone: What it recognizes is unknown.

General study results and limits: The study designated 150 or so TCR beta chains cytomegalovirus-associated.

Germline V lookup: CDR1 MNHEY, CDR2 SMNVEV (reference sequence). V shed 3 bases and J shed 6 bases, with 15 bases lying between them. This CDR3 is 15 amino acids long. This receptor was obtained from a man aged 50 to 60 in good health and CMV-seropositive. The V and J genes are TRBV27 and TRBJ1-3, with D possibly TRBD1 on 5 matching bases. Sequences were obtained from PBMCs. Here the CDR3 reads CASSLAPGLLNTIYF. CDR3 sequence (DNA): TGTGCCAGCAGTTTGGCACCGGGACTCCTAAACACCATATATTTT.